These 27 T cell receptor beta chains originate from one sample sequenced in a study of CD8 T cells in Susac syndrome. Random hexamers were used to reverse transcribe 0.5 to 1 ug of RNA. TCRdb re-derived calls from the immunoSEQ multiplex PCR reads in MiXCR, one entry per CDR3 protein. The data show about 430,000 distinct CDR3 sequences, roughly 85% seen once. The sample comprised CD8+ T cells from PBMCs. The receptors here all came from a human donor with multiple sclerosis.

This chain links TRBV4-1 with TRBJ2-1, with 8 positions matching TRBD2. In germline, CDR1 is MGHRA, CDR2 YSYEKL. This CDR3 contains 16 residues. Trimming removed 1 base from V and 6 bases from J; junction bases left unmatched: 8. This CDR3 is CASSQVGTSGPNEQFF. CDR3 nucleotides: TGCGCCAGCAGCCAAGTCGGCACTAGCGGCCCCAATGAGCAGTTCTTC.

The chain uses TRBV11-2 and TRBJ2-1; TRBD2 agrees at 7 bases. With 5 bases clipped from V and 2 bases from J, the junction kept 9 bases outside the gene matches. The length of the CDR3 is 16 residues. CDR1 and CDR2 from the germline V gene are SGHAT and FQNNGV. The CDR3 DNA reads as TGTGCCAGCAGCCGGAATTGGGAGGGCCCCTACAATGAGCAGTTCTTC. This codes for CASSRNWEGPYNEQFF.

This sequence joins TRBV6-5 and TRBJ2-5, with D tentatively TRBD1 or TRBD2 (5 bases each). The V end lost 8 bases, the J end lost 2 bases, and 18 bases lay between the germline ends. This CDR3 region has 15 residues. The germline V gene encodes CDR1 MNHEY and CDR2 SVGAGI. The CDR3 loop reads CASRPGPIRQETQYF. For the CDR3, the DNA is TGTGCCAGCCGACCGGGGCCCATTCGACAAGAGACCCAGTACTTC.

The V call is TRBV11-1, the J call TRBJ2-1; perhaps TRBD1 as D (7 bases). CDR3 length: 23 residues. Germline values: CDR1 SGHAT, CDR2 FQDESV (reference sequence). Between the trimmed V and J ends, which lost 6 bases and 2 bases, there was a span of 38 bases. CDR3 residues: CASRRGDSARNLAADNPYNEQFF. The CDR3 nucleotides are TGTGCCAGCAGACGCGGGGACAGCGCCAGGAACTTGGCGGCGGACAACCCCTACAATGAGCAGTTCTTC.

The V gene is TRBV27, the J gene TRBJ2-1; TRBD1 or TRBD2 may be the D gene (5 bases each). V lost 2 bases and J 4 bases, leaving 15 bases between the germline ends. The germline V gene encodes CDR1 MNHEY and CDR2 SMNVEV (reference sequence). CDR3 length: 16 amino acids. CDR3 sequence: CASSLGGTAAYNEQFF. As DNA, the CDR3 is TGTGCCAGCAGTTTAGGTGGGACGGCGGCATACAATGAGCAGTTCTTC.

The J gene is TRBJ2-5, the V gene TRBV4-1; D is undetermined. Germline assignment: CDR1 MGHRA and CDR2 YSYEKL. V lost 0 bases, J lost 1 base, and 6 bases lay in between. The CDR3 contains 14 residues. CDR3 in amino acids: CASSQDLAQETQYF. DNA for the CDR3: TGCGCCAGCAGCCAAGATCTTGCCCAAGAGACCCAGTACTTC.

The CDR3 loop reads CASSSPQTSGLSYEQYF. The CDR3 bases are TGTGCCAGCAGCTCGCCCCAGACTAGCGGTCTCTCCTACGAGCAGTACTTC. The chain links TRBV11-1 to TRBJ2-7; 9 nucleotides line up with TRBD2. This CDR3 contains 17 residues. V dropped 4 bases and J dropped 0; count of bases not matched to a gene: 10. The V gene's germline CDR1 is SGHAT and CDR2 FQDESV (reference sequence).

This clonotype came up once. The chain combines TRBV28 with TRBJ2-7, with 7 bases lining up with TRBD1. CDR1 is MDHEN, CDR2 SYDVKM, per germline. This CDR3 is built from 14 residues. Losses at the gene ends were 3 bases for V and 3 bases for J; bases not matched to a gene: 5. The CDR3 bases are TGTGCCAGCAGTTTGAACAGGGGATACTACGAGCAGTACTTC. It specifies CASSLNRGYYEQYF. The full variable domain, completed using reference TRBV28 and TRBJ2-7, is DVKVTQSSRYLVKRTGEKVFLECVQDMDHENMFWYRQDPGLGLRLIYFSYDVKMKEKGDIPEGYSVSREKKERFSLILESASTNQTSMYLCASSLNRGYYEQYFGPGTRLTVT.

This clonotype was observed once. This chain joins TRBV29-1 and TRBJ2-2, with TRBD2 matching over 15 bases. CDR1 is SQVTM and CDR2 is ANQGSEA in the germline V gene. The CDR3 totals 17 residues. V was clipped by 6 bases and J by 0 bases; unmatched bases: 5. The CDR3 region is CSVGLAGGPANTGELFF. The CDR3 DNA is TGCAGCGTCGGACTAGCGGGAGGGCCGGCGAACACCGGGGAGCTGTTTTTT.

This clonotype appeared a few times. This chain uses TRBV7-9 with TRBJ1-1; D is uncertain. The CDR3 has 12 residues. Germline values: CDR1 SEHNR, CDR2 FQNEAQ (reference sequence). Trimming stripped 5 bases from V and 1 base from J, with 5 bases between. The CDR3 sequence is CASSQANTEAFF. The CDR3 region has the DNA TGTGCCAGCAGCCAAGCGAACACTGAAGCTTTCTTT. Looking up the rest from reference TRBV7-9 and TRBJ1-1 gives the full variable domain: DTGVSQNPRHKITKRGQNVTFRCDPISEHNRLYWYRQTLGQGPEFLTYFQNEAQLEKSRLLSDRFSAERPKGSFSTLEIQRTEQGDSAMYLCASSQANTEAFFGQGTRLTVV.

This chain joins TRBV12-3 or TRBV12-4 and TRBJ1-4; D is ambiguous. The V and J ends lost 6 bases and 4 bases respectively, with 12 bases between them. This CDR3 region has 14 residues. CDR3 DNA: TGTGCCAGCAGACCGAACGTCTATAATGAAAAACTGTTTTTT. Translating gives CASRPNVYNEKLFF.

In its sample, this clonotype was seen a few times. This chain uses TRBV19 with TRBJ2-7; D is perhaps TRBD1 (5 bases). The CDR3 spans 14 residues. Per germline, CDR1 LNHDA and CDR2 SQIVND (reference sequence). The germline V and J ends were trimmed by 5 bases and 2 bases, with 13 bases remaining between them. The CDR3 DNA reads as TGTGCCAGTAGTCCTCCCGGACAACCCTACGAGCAGTACTTC. This sequence encodes CASSPPGQPYEQYF.

This clonotype showed up just once. This rearrangement joins TRBV20-1 to TRBJ2-7; TRBD1 matches at 8 bases. Trimming at V came to 6 bases and at J to 2 bases, leaving 12 bases not matched to a gene. This CDR3 region has 15 residues. Germline V CDR1 and CDR2: DFQATT, SNEGSKA (reference sequence). CDR3 amino acids: CSAKNLTGGPYEQYF. DNA for the CDR3: TGCAGTGCCAAGAACCTTACAGGGGGTCCCTACGAGCAGTACTTC.

The chain couples TRBV27 to TRBJ1-5, with no clear D. Per germline, CDR1 MNHEY and CDR2 SMNVEV (reference sequence). Between the trimmed V and J ends, which lost 3 bases and 0 bases, there was a span of 9 bases. This CDR3 region has 15 residues. The CDR3 here is CASSFLSGSNQPQHF. The CDR3 coding sequence is TGTGCCAGCAGTTTTTTGTCGGGTAGCAATCAGCCCCAGCATTTT.

The chain recombines TRBV5-1 with TRBJ1-4, with a weak D call TRBD1 (6 bases). The germline V gene encodes CDR1 SGHRS and CDR2 YFSETQ. The CDR3 runs 19 residues. The V end lost 3 bases, the J end lost 0 bases, and 21 bases lay between the germline ends. The CDR3 loop reads CASSSLNLTGSATNEKLFF. CDR3 DNA: TGCGCCAGCAGCTCCCTGAACTTGACAGGTTCTGCAACTAATGAAAAACTGTTTTTT. The full variable domain, rest sourced from reference TRBV5-1 and TRBJ1-4, is KAGVTQTPRYLIKTRGQQVTLSCSPISGHRSVSWYQQTPGQGLQFLFEYFSETQRNKGNFPGRFSGRQFSNSRSEMNVSTLELGDSALYLCASSSLNLTGSATNEKLFFGSGTQLSVL.

The chain joins TRBV30 to TRBJ1-2; 9 nucleotides align to TRBD1. Trimming took 7 bases from V and 5 from J; bases not matched to a gene: 11. Germline loops: CDR1 GTSNPN, CDR2 SVGIG (reference sequence). The CDR3 extends over 14 amino acids. The CDR3 nucleotides read TGTGCCTACTCACTTGGACAGGGGTTTTATGGCTACACCTTC. This sequence encodes CAYSLGQGFYGYTF.

The rearrangement links TRBV6-5 to TRBJ2-1, with D hard to call. From germline, CDR1 is MNHEY and CDR2 SVGAGI. The V gene lost 5 bases and the J gene lost 4 bases, with 15 bases spanning the gap. The CDR3 sequence is 15 residues long. The CDR3 sequence is CASSPTAVHYNEQFF. The CDR3 region has the DNA TGTGCCAGCAGTCCGACCGCCGTTCATTACAATGAGCAGTTCTTC.

The rearrangement uses TRBV12-3 or TRBV12-4 and TRBJ1-2, with D perhaps matching TRBD1 (5 bases). The CDR3 runs to 13 residues. Trimming took off 5 bases at V and 8 bases at J, with 15 bases between the two ends. The CDR3 here is CASSPRDGLGYTF. CDR3 bases: TGTGCCAGCAGTCCCCGGGACGGGTTGGGCTACACCTTC.

Regarding this clonotype: Relative to the germline gene, one junction end is altered; a read error may explain this. V is TRBV19 and J is TRBJ2-1; no firm D call. From germline, CDR1 is LNHDA and CDR2 SQIVND (reference sequence). The CDR3 runs 14 residues. CDR3 sequence: CASSITVSYNGQFF. The CDR3 bases are TGTGCCAGTAGTATCACAGTTTCCTACAATGGGCAGTTCTTC. The full variable domain, rest sourced from reference TRBV19 and TRBJ2-1, is DGGITQSPKYLFRKEGQNVTLSCEQNLNHDAMYWYRQDPGQGLRLIYYSQIVNDFQKGDIAEGYSVSREKKESFPLTVTSAQKNPTAFYLCASSITVSYNGQFFGPGTRLTVL.

CDR3 nucleotide sequence: TGTGCCAGCAGCTTAGCCGGGAGCGGTCCCACAGATACGCAGTATTTT. Protein: CASSLAGSGPTDTQYF. The rearrangement joins TRBV7-9 to TRBJ2-3, with a weak D call TRBD2 (6 bases). The V end was cut by 0 bases, the J end by 2 bases, with 12 bases between. There are 16 residues in the CDR3. Germline assignment: CDR1 SEHNR and CDR2 FQNEAQ (reference sequence).

This chain links TRBV28 with TRBJ1-1, with D tentatively TRBD1 (6 bases). Germline lookup yields CDR1 MDHEN and CDR2 SYDVKM. The length of the CDR3 is 16 residues. V was cut by 5 bases and J by 6 bases, with 22 bases left in between. The CDR3 bases are TGTGCCAGCAGTCCACCGCCGGGGGGCGAATCGGCTGAAGCTTTCTTT. Protein sequence: CASSPPPGGESAEAFF.

This sequence joins TRBV15 and TRBJ2-4; 8 nucleotides agree with TRBD1. The CDR3 spans 16 residues. Unmatched junction bases numbered 4, after V lost 0 bases and J lost 3 bases. CDR1 and CDR2 (germline): LNHNV, YYDKDF (reference sequence). CDR3 DNA sequence: TGTGCCACCAGCAGAGAAACAGGGGGTGGCAAAAACATTCAGTACTTC. Translating it yields CATSRETGGGKNIQYF.

The V call is TRBV7-9, the J call TRBJ2-6, with D perhaps matching TRBD2 (7 bases). V was trimmed by 1 base and J by 0 bases, leaving 16 bases between them. Germline V gene lookup returns CDR1 SEHNR and CDR2 FQNEAQ (reference sequence). This CDR3 spans 19 amino acids. The CDR3 nucleotides are TGTGCCAGCAGCTTAGGGGGGAGGGGGGGCTCCTCTGGGGCCAACGTCCTGACTTTC. It encodes CASSLGGRGGSSGANVLTF.

The V and J genes are TRBV4-1 and TRBJ2-7, with 10 bases lining up with TRBD2. Trimming took 2 bases from V and 5 from J; bases not matched to a gene: 3. CDR1 is MGHRA, CDR2 YSYEKL, per germline. The CDR3 length is 14 residues. The chain's CDR3 is CASSQLAGVDEQYF. The CDR3 DNA sequence: TGCGCCAGCAGCCAACTAGCGGGAGTCGACGAGCAGTACTTC.

The chain is built from TRBV4-1 and TRBJ2-7; 8 bases are shared with TRBD1. Trimming cost V 0 bases and J 2 bases; bases outside gene matches: 9. This CDR3 comprises 17 residues. The germline V gene has CDR1 MGHRA and CDR2 YSYEKL. The CDR3 region is CASSQESSRGHTYEQYF. In nucleotides, the CDR3 is TGCGCCAGCAGCCAAGAATCGTCCAGGGGGCACACCTACGAGCAGTACTTC.

This CDR3 reads CASSYSPDRGGDTGELFF. In DNA, the CDR3 is TGTGCCAGCAGTTACTCACCCGACAGGGGTGGGGACACCGGGGAGCTGTTTTTT. The V gene is TRBV6-5, the J gene TRBJ2-2; 8 bases are a match to TRBD1. V was pared by 0 bases and J by 3 bases, with 9 bases of the junction left unmatched. CDR3 size: 18 residues. Germline V gives CDR1 MNHEY, CDR2 SVGAGI.

The chain carries TRBV6-1 and TRBJ2-3, with D perhaps assigned TRBD1 or TRBD2 (5 bases each). Deletions cut 3 bases from V and 3 bases from J, with 10 bases between. Germline V gives CDR1 MNHNS, CDR2 SASEGT. The CDR3 totals 14 residues. The CDR3 sequence: CASSEGTRTDTQYF. For the CDR3, the DNA is TGTGCCAGCAGTGAGGGGACCAGGACAGATACGCAGTATTTT.